One TCR beta chain is described in this entry. The V gene's germline CDR1 is LGHDT and CDR2 YNNKEL (reference sequence). This CDR3 comprises 17 residues. Deletions cut 1 base from V and 1 base from J, with 16 bases between. Seattle patients were enrolled while actively infected and followed longitudinally. The record originates from a study of blood T cell repertoires in COVID-19. Study-level background: The United States, Italy and Spain supplied acute and convalescent COVID-19 samples.

As processed by the authors: Estimation of nucleated cell counts relied on the amplification of reference gene primers. Some clones are missing from TCRdb's copy, which holds only in-frame ones; the method was immunoSEQ multiplex PCR. The V and J calls and clone size are taken from that table; D and trimming were inferred from the DNA. Here the sample spans hundreds of thousands of clones, 85% to 90% being singletons. Sequencing input: peripheral blood. The source of this sequence is a woman aged 45-60 years with COVID-19, enrolled during active disease. The chain employs TRBV3-1 (or the pseudogene TRBV3-2) and TRBJ2-5, with D perhaps matching TRBD1 (6 bases). CDR3 in amino acids: CASSQAAVGRGQETQYF. CDR3 nucleotides: TGTGCCAGCAGCCAAGCAGCAGTGGGCAGGGGCCAAGAGACCCAGTACTTC.